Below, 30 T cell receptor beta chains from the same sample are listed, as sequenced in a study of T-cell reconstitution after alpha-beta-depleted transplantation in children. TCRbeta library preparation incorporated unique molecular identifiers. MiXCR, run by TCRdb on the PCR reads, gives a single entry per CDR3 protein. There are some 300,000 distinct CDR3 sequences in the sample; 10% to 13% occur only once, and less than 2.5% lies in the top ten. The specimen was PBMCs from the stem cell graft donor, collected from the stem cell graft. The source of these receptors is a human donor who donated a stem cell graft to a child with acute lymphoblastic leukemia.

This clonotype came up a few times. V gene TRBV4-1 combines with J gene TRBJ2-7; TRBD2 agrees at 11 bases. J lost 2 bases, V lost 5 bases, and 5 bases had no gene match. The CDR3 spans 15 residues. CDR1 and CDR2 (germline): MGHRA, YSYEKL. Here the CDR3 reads CASSGGTSGTYEQYF. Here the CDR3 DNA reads TGCGCCAGCAGCGGAGGGACTAGCGGAACCTACGAGCAGTACTTC.

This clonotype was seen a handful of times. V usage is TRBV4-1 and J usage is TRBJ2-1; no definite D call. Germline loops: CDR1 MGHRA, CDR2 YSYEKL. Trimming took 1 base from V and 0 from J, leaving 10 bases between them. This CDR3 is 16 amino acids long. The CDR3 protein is CASSQGRMSSYNEQFF. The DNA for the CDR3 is TGCGCCAGCAGCCAAGGAAGGATGAGCTCCTACAATGAGCAGTTCTTC.

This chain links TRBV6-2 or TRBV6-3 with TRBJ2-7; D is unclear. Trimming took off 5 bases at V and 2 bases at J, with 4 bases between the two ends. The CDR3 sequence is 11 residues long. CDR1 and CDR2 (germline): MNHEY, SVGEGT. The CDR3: CASSDPYEQYF. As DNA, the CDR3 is TGTGCCAGCAGTGATCCCTACGAGCAGTACTTC.

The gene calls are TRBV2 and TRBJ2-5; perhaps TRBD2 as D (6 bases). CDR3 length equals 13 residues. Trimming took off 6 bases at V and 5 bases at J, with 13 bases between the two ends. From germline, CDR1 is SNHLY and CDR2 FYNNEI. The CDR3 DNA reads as TGTGCCAGCAGCGCGGGACCCTGGGAGACCCAGTACTTC. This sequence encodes CASSAGPWETQYF.

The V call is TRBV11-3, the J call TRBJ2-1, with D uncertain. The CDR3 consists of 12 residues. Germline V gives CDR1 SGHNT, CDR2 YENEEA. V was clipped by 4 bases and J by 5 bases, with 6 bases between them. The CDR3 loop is CASSSPNNEQFF. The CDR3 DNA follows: TGTGCCAGCAGCTCCCCAAACAATGAGCAGTTCTTC.

CDR3 nucleotides: TGTGCCAGCAGTCCCCCAGACAGGGACGAGCAGTACTTC. This sequence encodes CASSPPDRDEQYF. The chain joins TRBV12-3 or TRBV12-4 to TRBJ2-7; 7 bases are shared with TRBD1. The length of the CDR3 is 13 residues. V was pared by 5 bases and J by 5 bases, with 6 bases of the junction left unmatched.

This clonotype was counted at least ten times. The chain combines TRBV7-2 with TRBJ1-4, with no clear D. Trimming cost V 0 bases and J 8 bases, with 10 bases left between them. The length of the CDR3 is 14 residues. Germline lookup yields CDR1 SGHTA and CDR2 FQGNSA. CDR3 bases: TGTGCCAGCAGCTTAGCGAGCCTCGGAGAAAAACTGTTTTTT. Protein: CASSLASLGEKLFF.

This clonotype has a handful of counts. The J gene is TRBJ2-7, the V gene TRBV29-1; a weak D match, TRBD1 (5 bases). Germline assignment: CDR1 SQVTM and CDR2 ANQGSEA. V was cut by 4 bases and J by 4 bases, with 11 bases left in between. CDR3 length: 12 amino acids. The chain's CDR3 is CSVARAGYEQYF. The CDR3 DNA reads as TGCAGCGTTGCCAGGGCTGGGTACGAGCAGTACTTC.

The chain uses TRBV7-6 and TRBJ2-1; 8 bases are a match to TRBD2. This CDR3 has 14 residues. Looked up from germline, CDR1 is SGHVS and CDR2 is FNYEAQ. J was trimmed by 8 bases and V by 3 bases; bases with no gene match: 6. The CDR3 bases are TGTGCCAGCAGCTTGTGGACTAGCAGCGATGAGCAGTTCTTC. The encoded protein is CASSLWTSSDEQFF.

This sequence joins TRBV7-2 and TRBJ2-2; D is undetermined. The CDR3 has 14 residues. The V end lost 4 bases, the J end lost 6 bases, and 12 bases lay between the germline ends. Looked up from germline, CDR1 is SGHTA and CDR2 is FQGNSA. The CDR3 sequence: CASSSLVVAGELFF. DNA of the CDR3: TGTGCCAGCAGCTCGCTAGTGGTCGCCGGGGAGCTGTTTTTT.

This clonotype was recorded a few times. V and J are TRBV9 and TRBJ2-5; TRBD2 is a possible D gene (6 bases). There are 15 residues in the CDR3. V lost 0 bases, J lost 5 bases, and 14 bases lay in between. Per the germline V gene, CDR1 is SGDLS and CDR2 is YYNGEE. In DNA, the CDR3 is TGTGCCAGCAGCGTAGCAGGAGGGAACATGGAGACCCAGTACTTC. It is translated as CASSVAGGNMETQYF.

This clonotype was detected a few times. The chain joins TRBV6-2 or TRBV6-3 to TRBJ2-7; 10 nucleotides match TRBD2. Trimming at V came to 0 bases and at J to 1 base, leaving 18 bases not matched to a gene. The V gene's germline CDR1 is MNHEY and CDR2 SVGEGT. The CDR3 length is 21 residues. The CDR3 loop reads CASSYSMRVQPGSGRSYEQYF. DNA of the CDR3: TGTGCCAGCAGTTACTCGATGAGAGTTCAGCCGGGTAGCGGGAGGTCCTACGAGCAGTACTTC.

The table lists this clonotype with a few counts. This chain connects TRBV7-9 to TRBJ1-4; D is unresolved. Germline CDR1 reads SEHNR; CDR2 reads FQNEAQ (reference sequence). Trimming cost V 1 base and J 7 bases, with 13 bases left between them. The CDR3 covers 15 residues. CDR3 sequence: CASSLVAAAAEKLFF. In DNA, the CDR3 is TGTGCCAGCAGCTTAGTTGCGGCAGCAGCTGAAAAACTGTTTTTT.

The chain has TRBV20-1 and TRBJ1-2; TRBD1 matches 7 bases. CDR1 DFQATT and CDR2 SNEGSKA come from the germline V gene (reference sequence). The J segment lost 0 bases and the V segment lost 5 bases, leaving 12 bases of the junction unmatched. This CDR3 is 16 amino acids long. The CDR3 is CSAHRQGGPANYGYTF. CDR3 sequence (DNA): TGCAGTGCTCACCGACAGGGAGGGCCGGCTAACTATGGCTACACCTTC.

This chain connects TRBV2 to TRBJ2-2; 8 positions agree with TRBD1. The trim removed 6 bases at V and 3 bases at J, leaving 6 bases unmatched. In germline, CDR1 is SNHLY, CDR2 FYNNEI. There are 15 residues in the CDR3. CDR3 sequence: CASRGGQGHTGELFF. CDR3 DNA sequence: TGTGCCAGCAGGGGAGGACAGGGCCACACCGGGGAGCTGTTTTTT.

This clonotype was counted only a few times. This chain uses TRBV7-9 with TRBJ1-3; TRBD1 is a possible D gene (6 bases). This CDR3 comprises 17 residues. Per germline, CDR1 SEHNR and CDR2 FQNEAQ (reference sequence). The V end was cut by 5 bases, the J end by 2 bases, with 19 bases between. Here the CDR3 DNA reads TGTGCCAGCAGCCCAGCCCGTGGCAGGGGAACTGGAAACACCATATATTTT. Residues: CASSPARGRGTGNTIYF.

CDR3 in DNA: TGCGCCAGCAGCCATTCCGACAGCCCCGGGGCCCAGTACTTC. Protein: CASSHSDSPGAQYF. The rearrangement joins TRBV4-3 to TRBJ2-5; the D gene could be TRBD1 or TRBD2 (5 bases each). In germline, CDR1 is LGHNA, CDR2 YSLEER. The ends were cut back, 3 bases at V and 9 bases at J, with 17 bases in the middle. The CDR3 has 14 amino acids.

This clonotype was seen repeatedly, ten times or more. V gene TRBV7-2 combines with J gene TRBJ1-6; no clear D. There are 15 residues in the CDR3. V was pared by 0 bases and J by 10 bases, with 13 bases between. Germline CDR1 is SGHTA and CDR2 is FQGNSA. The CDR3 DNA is TGTGCCAGCAGCTTAGCTGGCGTCAGTAACTCACCCCTCCACTTT. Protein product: CASSLAGVSNSPLHF.

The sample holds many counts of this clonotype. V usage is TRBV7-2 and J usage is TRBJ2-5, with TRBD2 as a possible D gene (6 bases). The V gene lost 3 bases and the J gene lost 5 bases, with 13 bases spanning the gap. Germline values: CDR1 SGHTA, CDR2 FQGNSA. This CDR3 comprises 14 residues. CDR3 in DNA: TGTGCCAGCAGCTTGGGCGGGGCAGGGGAGACCCAGTACTTC. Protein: CASSLGGAGETQYF.

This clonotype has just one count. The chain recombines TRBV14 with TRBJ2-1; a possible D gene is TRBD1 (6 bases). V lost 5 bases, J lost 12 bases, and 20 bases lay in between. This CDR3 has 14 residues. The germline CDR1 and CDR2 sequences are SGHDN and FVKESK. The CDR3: CASSYLDRPQGQFF. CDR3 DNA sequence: TGTGCCAGCAGCTATCTTGACCGACCACAGGGGCAGTTCTTC.

CDR3 DNA sequence: TGTGCCAGCAGTCTAAACCCCGACGGACCCTACGAGCAGTACTTC. Its translation: CASSLNPDGPYEQYF. The chain joins TRBV28 to TRBJ2-7; no clear D. The V gene lost 5 bases and the J gene lost 2 bases, with 16 bases spanning the gap. Germline assignment: CDR1 MDHEN and CDR2 SYDVKM. The CDR3 spans 15 residues.

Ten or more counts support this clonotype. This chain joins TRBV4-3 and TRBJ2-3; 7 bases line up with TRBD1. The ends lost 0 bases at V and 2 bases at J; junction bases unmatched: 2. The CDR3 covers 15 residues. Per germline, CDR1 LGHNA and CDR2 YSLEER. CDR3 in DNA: TGCGCCAGCAGCCAAGATGAGGGGGCCACAGATACGCAGTATTTT. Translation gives CASSQDEGATDTQYF.

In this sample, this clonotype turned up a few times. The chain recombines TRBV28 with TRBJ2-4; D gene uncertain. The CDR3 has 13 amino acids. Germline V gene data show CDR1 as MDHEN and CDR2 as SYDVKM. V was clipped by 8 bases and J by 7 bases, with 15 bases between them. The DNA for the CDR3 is TGTGCCAGCGTGCCGGCGTTCGGGAACATTCAGTACTTC. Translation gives CASVPAFGNIQYF. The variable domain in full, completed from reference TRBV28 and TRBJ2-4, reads DVKVTQSSRYLVKRTGEKVFLECVQDMDHENMFWYRQDPGLGLRLIYFSYDVKMKEKGDIPEGYSVSREKKERFSLILESASTNQTSMYLCASVPAFGNIQYFGAGTRLSVL.

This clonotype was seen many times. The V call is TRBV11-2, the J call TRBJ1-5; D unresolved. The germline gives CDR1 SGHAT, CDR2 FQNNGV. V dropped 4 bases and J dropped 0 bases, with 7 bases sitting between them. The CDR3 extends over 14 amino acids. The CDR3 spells CASSSGYSNQPQHF. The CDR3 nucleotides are TGTGCCAGCAGCTCCGGTTATAGCAATCAGCCCCAGCATTTT.

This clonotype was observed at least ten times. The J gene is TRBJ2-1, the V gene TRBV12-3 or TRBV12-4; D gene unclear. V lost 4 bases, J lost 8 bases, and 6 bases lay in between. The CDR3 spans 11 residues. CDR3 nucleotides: TGTGCCAGCAGTTATCTTGATGAGCAGTTCTTC. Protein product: CASSYLDEQFF.

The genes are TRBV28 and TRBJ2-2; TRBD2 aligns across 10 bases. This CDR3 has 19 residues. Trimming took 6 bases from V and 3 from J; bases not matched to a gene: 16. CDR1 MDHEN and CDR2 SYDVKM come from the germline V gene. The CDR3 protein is CASSHFSQGLAEYTGELFF. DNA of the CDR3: TGTGCCAGCAGCCACTTCAGTCAAGGACTAGCGGAGTACACCGGGGAGCTGTTTTTT.

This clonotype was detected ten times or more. In nucleotides, the CDR3 is TGCAGTGCTAGACTCCCAGAAGGGACCTTAGCCACAGATACGCAGTATTTT. This codes for CSARLPEGTLATDTQYF. The rearrangement links TRBV20-1 to TRBJ2-3; either TRBD1 or TRBD2 may supply D (5 bases each). Germline loops: CDR1 DFQATT, CDR2 SNEGSKA (reference sequence). This CDR3 contains 17 residues. Trimming left V 2 bases short and J 2 bases short, with 20 bases between.

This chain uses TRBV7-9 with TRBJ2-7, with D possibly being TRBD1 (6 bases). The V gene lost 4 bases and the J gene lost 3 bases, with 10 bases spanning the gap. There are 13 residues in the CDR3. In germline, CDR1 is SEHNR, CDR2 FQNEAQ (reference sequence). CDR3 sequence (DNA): TGTGCCAGCAGCTCCGGGACAAGCTACGAGCAGTACTTC. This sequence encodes CASSSGTSYEQYF.

The CDR3 reads CASDGAAGYYGYTF. CDR3 DNA sequence: TGTGCGTCCGACGGGGCCGCGGGGTACTATGGCTACACCTTC. The chain has TRBV28 and TRBJ1-2; possibly TRBD1 for D (5 bases). Germline loops: CDR1 MDHEN, CDR2 SYDVKM. The CDR3 runs to 14 residues.

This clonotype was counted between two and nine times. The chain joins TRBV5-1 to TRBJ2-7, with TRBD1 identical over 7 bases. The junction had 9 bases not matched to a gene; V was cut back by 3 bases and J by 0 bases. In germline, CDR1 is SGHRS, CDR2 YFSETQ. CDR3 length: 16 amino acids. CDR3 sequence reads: CASSSPSGTDSYEQYF. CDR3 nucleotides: TGCGCCAGCAGCTCGCCCTCCGGGACAGACTCCTACGAGCAGTACTTC.